Following are 17 T cell receptor beta chains from one sample sequenced in a study of T cell repertoires in cytomegalovirus infection. Their antigens are not known. TCRdb re-called the reads through MiXCR, storing one row per CDR3 protein. The table has approximately 730,000 distinct CDR3 sequences, about 33% seen once. The material was cultured PBMCs, obtained from culture after CMV antigen stimulation. All receptors come from a human donor in good health (CMV status not recorded). Some clones in this sample may be carry-over from other donors' samples.

In its sample, this clonotype was seen many times. The chain recombines TRBV7-6 with TRBJ1-1, with 7 bases lining up with TRBD1. This CDR3 is 22 amino acids long. From germline, CDR1 is SGHVS and CDR2 FNYEAQ. The V and J ends lost 8 bases and 0 bases, in that order; junction bases with no gene match: 30. The CDR3 DNA follows: TGTGCCAGCCGATCCAATAAACCCGGAGGCCGGCGGGGGGGACAGCTGAACACTGAAGCTTTCTTT. Translated: CASRSNKPGGRRGGQLNTEAFF.

Only one count was recorded for this clonotype. The chain couples TRBV3-1 to TRBJ2-3; tentative D call: TRBD2 (6 bases). The CDR3 covers 14 residues. CDR1 and CDR2 (germline): LGHDT, YNNKEL (reference sequence). Trimming left V 1 base short and J 7 bases short, with 12 bases between. CDR3 nucleotides: TGTGCCAGCAGCCAAGGGGGGAGCGGGTATACGCAGTATTTT. Its protein is CASSQGGSGYTQYF.

The chain is built from TRBV27 and TRBJ2-3, with 10 bases lining up with TRBD1. Germline assignment: CDR1 MNHEY and CDR2 SMNVEV (reference sequence). CDR3 length: 15 amino acids. V lost 6 bases and J lost 5; bases outside the gene matches: 8. The CDR3 bases are TGTGCCAGCAGCGTTGACAGGGGGCAGGGAGATACGCAGTATTTT. Protein: CASSVDRGQGDTQYF.

V usage is TRBV15 and J usage is TRBJ2-3, with unresolved D. V lost 1 base and J 4 bases, leaving 18 bases between the germline ends. The CDR3 sequence is 17 residues long. Germline CDR1 LNHNV, CDR2 YYDKDF (reference sequence). This CDR3 is CATSRGITRRSPDTQYF. The CDR3, as DNA: TGTGCCACCAGCAGAGGTATAACTCGAAGGTCCCCAGATACGCAGTATTTT.

This clonotype was recorded a few times. The V and J genes are TRBV19 and TRBJ2-1; the D gene is possibly TRBD1 (6 bases). The CDR3 covers 14 residues. Germline CDR1 is LNHDA and CDR2 is SQIVND (reference sequence). Trimming removed 3 bases at V and 0 bases at J, with 6 bases between. The CDR3 reads CASSMDSSYNEQFF. CDR3 coding DNA: TGTGCCAGTAGTATGGACAGCTCCTACAATGAGCAGTTCTTC.

In its sample, this clonotype was seen many times. This chain uses TRBV11-2 with TRBJ2-1, with 11 bases that match TRBD2. Unmatched junction bases numbered 2, after V lost 5 bases and J lost 2 bases. The length of the CDR3 is 15 residues. Germline CDR1 is SGHAT and CDR2 is FQNNGV. The CDR3 DNA reads TGTGCCAGCAGCCCGGGACTAGCGGCCTACAATGAGCAGTTCTTC. It yields the protein CASSPGLAAYNEQFF. Variable domain in full (rest from reference TRBV11-2 and TRBJ2-1): EAGVAQSPRYKIIEKRQSVAFWCNPISGHATLYWYQQILGQGPKLLIQFQNNGVVDDSQLPKDRFSAERLKGVDSTLKIQPAKLEDSAVYLCASSPGLAAYNEQFFGPGTRLTVL.

The genes are TRBV20-1 and TRBJ1-5; no clear D gene. The CDR3 is 15 amino acids. Trimming stripped 3 bases from V and 0 bases from J, with 12 bases between. Germline-derived CDR1 and CDR2 are DFQATT and SNEGSKA (reference sequence). CDR3 residues: CSASGVLYSNQPQHF. The DNA of the CDR3 is TGCAGTGCTAGCGGCGTCCTCTATAGCAATCAGCCCCAGCATTTT.

This clonotype was seen only once. The chain has TRBV28 and TRBJ1-2; 7 bases are a match to TRBD1. Losses at the gene ends were 7 bases for V and 4 bases for J; bases not matched to a gene: 6. Germline V gene sequence: CDR1 MDHEN, CDR2 SYDVKM. CDR3 length: 13 amino acids. CDR3 in amino acids: CASTRQGLYGYTF. The CDR3 DNA is TGTGCCAGCACCCGACAGGGACTCTATGGCTACACCTTC.

The gene calls are TRBV7-9 and TRBJ2-7, with D perhaps matching TRBD2 (6 bases). V lost 0 bases, J lost 4 bases, and 13 bases lay in between. The CDR3 has 15 amino acids. Per the germline V gene, CDR1 is SEHNR and CDR2 is FQNEAQ (reference sequence). Written as DNA, the CDR3 is TGTGCCAGCAGCTTAGCGGGAGGTGTAGTATACGAGCAGTACTTC. It specifies CASSLAGGVVYEQYF.

CDR3 nucleotides: TGTGCCAGCAGCCCCCGGATTGCGGGAGAGGTAGATACGCAGTATTTT. It encodes CASSPRIAGEVDTQYF. The chain employs TRBV7-8 and TRBJ2-3; 7 bases align to TRBD2. CDR3 length: 16 amino acids. The germline V gene encodes CDR1 SGHVS and CDR2 FQNEAQ. Trimming took 5 bases from V and 5 from J; bases not matched to a gene: 13. The entire variable domain, with the rest obtained from reference TRBV7-8 and TRBJ2-3, is as follows: GAGVSQSPRYKVAKRGQDVALRCDPISGHVSLFWYQQALGQGPEFLTYFQNEAQLDKSGLPSDRFFAERPEGSVSTLKIQRTQQEDSAVYLCASSPRIAGEVDTQYFGPGTRLTVL.

This clonotype was found many times. The chain employs TRBV7-2 and TRBJ1-1; TRBD1 matches 8 bases. Losses at the gene ends were 4 bases for V and 4 bases for J; bases not matched to a gene: 5. Germline V gene lookup returns CDR1 SGHTA and CDR2 FQGNSA. The CDR3 extends over 14 amino acids. The CDR3 sequence: CASSSQGAGTEAFF. CDR3 nucleotide sequence: TGTGCCAGCAGCTCTCAGGGGGCAGGCACTGAAGCTTTCTTT. Together with reference TRBV7-2 and TRBJ1-1, the CDR3 gives the full variable domain: GAGVSQSPSNKVTEKGKDVELRCDPISGHTALYWYRQSLGQGLEFLIYFQGNSAPDKSGLPSDRFSAERTGGSVSTLTIQRTQQEDSAVYLCASSSQGAGTEAFFGQGTRLTVV.

This clonotype was counted ten times or more. The chain joins TRBV12-3 or TRBV12-4 to TRBJ2-5; D not certain. This CDR3 is 16 amino acids long. The ends were cut back, 3 bases at V and 0 bases at J, with 14 bases in the middle. The CDR3 region is CASSFVRFANQETQYF. For the CDR3, the DNA is TGTGCCAGCAGTTTTGTCAGGTTTGCCAACCAAGAGACCCAGTACTTC.

The chain is built from TRBV11-2 and TRBJ1-2; D is perhaps TRBD1 (6 bases). The V gene lost 2 bases and the J gene lost 4 bases, with 17 bases spanning the gap. Germline CDR1 is SGHAT and CDR2 is FQNNGV. This CDR3 comprises 16 residues. The CDR3 is CASSLLTGPRGYGYTF. DNA of the CDR3: TGTGCCAGCAGCTTACTGACAGGCCCAAGGGGCTATGGCTACACCTTC. Full variable domain (outside the CDR3, taken from reference TRBV11-2 and TRBJ1-2): EAGVAQSPRYKIIEKRQSVAFWCNPISGHATLYWYQQILGQGPKLLIQFQNNGVVDDSQLPKDRFSAERLKGVDSTLKIQPAKLEDSAVYLCASSLLTGPRGYGYTFGSGTRLTVV.

Only a few counts were recorded for this clonotype. The chain links TRBV10-2 to TRBJ1-2; 9 nucleotides align to TRBD1. V lost 4 bases, J lost 1 base, and 7 bases stayed unmatched. This CDR3 is 16 amino acids long. Germline V gives CDR1 WSHSY, CDR2 SAAADI. The CDR3 reads CASSGMGQGVNYGYTF. CDR3 nucleotide sequence: TGCGCCAGCAGTGGGATGGGACAGGGTGTTAACTATGGCTACACCTTC.

V gene TRBV28 combines with J gene TRBJ1-1; the match to TRBD1 covers 7 bases. Germline-derived CDR1 and CDR2 are MDHEN and SYDVKM. This CDR3 comprises 16 residues. After removal of 6 bases from V and 0 bases from J, the junction contained 10 bases not matched to a gene. CDR3 in DNA: TGTGCCAGCAGATCCTCCGCACAGGGGATGAACACTGAAGCTTTCTTT. As protein: CASRSSAQGMNTEAFF.

The chain combines TRBV5-6 with TRBJ2-3; D is possibly TRBD2 (5 bases). The CDR3 extends over 15 amino acids. V was clipped by 2 bases and J by 6 bases, with 16 bases between them. Germline CDR1 is SGHDT and CDR2 is YYEEEE. The CDR3 spells CASSFRADFRDTQYF. The DNA for the CDR3 is TGTGCCAGCAGCTTCCGAGCGGATTTCCGGGATACGCAGTATTTT.

This clonotype was seen a few times. V usage is TRBV6-5 and J usage is TRBJ2-7; 8 nucleotides match TRBD2. CDR1 and CDR2 from the germline V gene are MNHEY and SVGAGI. The CDR3 is made up of 15 amino acids. V shed 2 bases, J shed 4 bases, and the junction held 7 bases outside the gene matches. CDR3 residues: CASSYRGLVIYEQYF. The CDR3 DNA reads TGTGCCAGCAGTTACCGGGGACTAGTCATTTACGAGCAGTACTTC.